The 14 T cell receptor beta chains listed next were all sequenced from one sample in a study of shared clonotypes between healthy human individuals. Produced via immunoSEQ multiplex PCR; TCRdb's table is partial and in-frame only. The sample records more than 400,000 clones, around 95% being singletons. The sample was naive CD4+ T cells sorted from blood. Indicated subset: CD45RA+ positively selected. These receptors came from a woman aged 30 to 39 in good health.

The CDR3 region is CASSVEARTPSGNTIYF. CDR3 coding DNA: TGTGCCAGCAGCGTGGAGGCAAGAACCCCCTCTGGAAACACCATATATTTT. V gene TRBV9 combines with J gene TRBJ1-3; D is ambiguous. The CDR3 has 17 amino acids. V lost 2 bases and J 0 bases, leaving 15 bases between the germline ends. Germline V gene sequence: CDR1 SGDLS, CDR2 YYNGEE.

CDR3 amino acids: CASRSTGERTDTQYF. The CDR3 coding sequence is TGTGCCAGCAGATCGACAGGGGAAAGGACAGATACGCAGTATTTT. The rearrangement links TRBV6-5 to TRBJ2-3; 8 bases align to TRBD1. V shed 6 bases and J 3 bases; nucleotides not matched to a gene: 8. The germline gives CDR1 MNHEY, CDR2 SVGAGI. The CDR3 loop spans 15 amino acids.

This rearrangement joins TRBV4-1 to TRBJ2-2; D is undetermined. Per the germline V gene, CDR1 is MGHRA and CDR2 is YSYEKL. The CDR3 loop spans 14 amino acids. The V end lost 1 base, the J end lost 8 bases, and 11 bases lay between the germline ends. CDR3 nucleotides: TGCGCCAGCAGCCAAGTTCTGACCGGAGGGGAGCTGTTTTTT. Translating gives CASSQVLTGGELFF.

The CDR3 reads CASRNYMNTEAFF. The CDR3 nucleotides are TGTGCCAGCAGAAATTACATGAACACTGAAGCTTTCTTT. V is TRBV27 and J is TRBJ1-1; D uncertain. The germline gives CDR1 MNHEY, CDR2 SMNVEV (reference sequence). The CDR3 has 13 residues. V lost 6 bases, J lost 0 bases, and 8 bases lay in between.

V is TRBV6-5 and J is TRBJ2-5; D gene uncertain. The end of the DNA aligns better with TRBJ2-7, so the J call may be wrong. Germline V gene data show CDR1 as MNHEY and CDR2 as SVGAGI. The CDR3 has 15 amino acids. The CDR3 coding sequence is TGTGCCAGCAGCCCCCTGGCACGTAGCTCCTACGAGCAGTACTTC. Protein sequence: CASSPLARSSYEQYF.

This clone was observed once. This chain joins TRBV7-9 and TRBJ1-3; D not certain. V lost 0 bases and J 7 bases, leaving 13 bases between the germline ends. The CDR3 length is 15 residues. CDR1 and CDR2 from the germline V gene are SEHNR and FQNEAQ (reference sequence). The CDR3, as DNA: TGTGCCAGCAGCTTAGCGGTCGGTCTGGGGAACACCATATATTTT. Amino acid sequence: CASSLAVGLGNTIYF. Using reference TRBV7-9 and TRBJ1-3 for the parts outside the CDR3, the full variable domain is DTGVSQNPRHKITKRGQNVTFRCDPISEHNRLYWYRQTLGQGPEFLTYFQNEAQLEKSRLLSDRFSAERPKGSFSTLEIQRTEQGDSAMYLCASSLAVGLGNTIYFGEGSWLTVV.

The rearrangement joins TRBV9 to TRBJ2-2; the match to TRBD2 covers 9 bases. The CDR3 is made up of 13 amino acids. V shed 8 bases and J 6 bases; nucleotides not matched to a gene: 5. Germline-derived CDR1 and CDR2 are SGDLS and YYNGEE. The CDR3 bases are TGTGCCAGTTATAGCGGGAGCGCCGGGGAGCTGTTTTTT. Encoded protein: CASYSGSAGELFF.

This clone was detected once. V gene TRBV4-1 combines with J gene TRBJ2-5; 13 bases are a match to TRBD2. The J call may be wrong; the DNA end is better matched by TRBJ2-7. Looked up from germline, CDR1 is MGHRA and CDR2 is YSYEKL. The CDR3 loop spans 16 amino acids. CDR3 in DNA: TGCGCCAGCAGCCAAGCCCTACGACTAGCGGGAGGCGAGCAGTACTTC. Translating gives CASSQALRLAGGEQYF.

This clone was seen only once. This chain connects TRBV15 to TRBJ2-3; D might be TRBD1 (5 bases). With 4 bases removed from V and 3 bases from J, the gap between germline ends came to 14 bases. Germline CDR1 is LNHNV and CDR2 is YYDKDF (reference sequence). This CDR3 contains 15 residues. CDR3 residues: CATSTTGRGTDTQYF. CDR3 in DNA: TGTGCCACCAGCACCACAGGACGTGGTACAGATACGCAGTATTTT.

The chain has TRBV11-2 and TRBJ2-3; 14 bases fit TRBD2. V dropped 5 bases and J dropped 6; count of bases not matched to a gene: 7. The CDR3 contains 16 residues. Germline-derived CDR1 and CDR2 are SGHAT and FQNNGV. In DNA form, the CDR3 reads TGTGCCAGCAGCCCAGGGACTAGCGGGAGTTTGGATACGCAGTATTTT. It specifies CASSPGTSGSLDTQYF.

This chain joins TRBV6-5 and TRBJ1-5, with no clear D. The CDR3 length is 14 residues. The V end lost 4 bases, the J end lost 0 bases, and 7 bases lay between the germline ends. Germline V gives CDR1 MNHEY, CDR2 SVGAGI. CDR3 residues: CASSLALSNQPQHF. CDR3 in DNA: TGTGCCAGCAGTTTGGCGCTTAGCAATCAGCCCCAGCATTTT.

A word on this clone: Other DNA sequences from this sample encode an identical CDR3 as well. The CDR3 reads CASSLWGGTEAFF. Written as DNA, the CDR3 is TGCGCCAGCAGCTTGTGGGGGGGAACTGAAGCTTTCTTT. The chain recombines TRBV5-1 with TRBJ1-1; a weak D match, TRBD1 (5 bases). CDR1 is SGHRS and CDR2 is YFSETQ in the germline V gene. The ends were cut back, 1 base at V and 5 bases at J, with 9 bases in the middle. CDR3 length: 13 residues.

This clone was observed a single time. The chain has TRBV10-2 and TRBJ2-1; 10 nucleotides match TRBD2. This CDR3 is built from 14 residues. Looked up from germline, CDR1 is WSHSY and CDR2 is SAAADI. The V gene end was trimmed by 4 bases and the J gene end by 9 bases; junction bases not matched to a gene: 6. The CDR3 spells CASSGLAGVGEQFF. The CDR3 bases are TGCGCCAGCAGTGGGCTAGCGGGAGTGGGTGAGCAGTTCTTC.

The rearrangement uses TRBV30 and TRBJ2-1; 9 bases agree with TRBD2. The CDR3 spans 13 residues. The trim removed 5 bases at V and 7 bases at J, leaving 6 bases unmatched. CDR1 GTSNPN and CDR2 SVGIG come from the germline V gene (reference sequence). The CDR3 DNA sequence: TGTGCCTGGGGACTAGCGAGTATGAATGAGCAGTTCTTC. Protein sequence: CAWGLASMNEQFF.